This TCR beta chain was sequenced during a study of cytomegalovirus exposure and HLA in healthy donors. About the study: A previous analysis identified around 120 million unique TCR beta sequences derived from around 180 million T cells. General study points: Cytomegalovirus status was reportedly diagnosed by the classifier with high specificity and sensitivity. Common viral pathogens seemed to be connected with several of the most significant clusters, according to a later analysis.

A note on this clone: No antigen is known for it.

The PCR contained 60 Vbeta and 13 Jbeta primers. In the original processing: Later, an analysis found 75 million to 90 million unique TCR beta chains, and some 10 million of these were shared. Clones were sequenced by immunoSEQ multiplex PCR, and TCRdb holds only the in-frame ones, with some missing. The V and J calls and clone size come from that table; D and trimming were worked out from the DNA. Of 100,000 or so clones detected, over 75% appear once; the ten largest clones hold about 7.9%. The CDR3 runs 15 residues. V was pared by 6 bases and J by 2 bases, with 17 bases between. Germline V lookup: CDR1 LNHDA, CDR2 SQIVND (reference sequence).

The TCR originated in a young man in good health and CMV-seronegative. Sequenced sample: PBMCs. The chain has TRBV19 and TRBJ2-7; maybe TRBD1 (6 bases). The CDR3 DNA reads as TGTGCCAGTAGACCCGAGGACAGAGCGCCCTACGAGCAGTACTTC. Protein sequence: CASRPEDRAPYEQYF. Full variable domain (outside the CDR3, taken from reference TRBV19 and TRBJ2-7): DGGITQSPKYLFRKEGQNVTLSCEQNLNHDAMYWYRQDPGQGLRLIYYSQIVNDFQKGDIAEGYSVSREKKESFPLTVTSAQKNPTAFYLCASRPEDRAPYEQYFGPGTRLTVT.